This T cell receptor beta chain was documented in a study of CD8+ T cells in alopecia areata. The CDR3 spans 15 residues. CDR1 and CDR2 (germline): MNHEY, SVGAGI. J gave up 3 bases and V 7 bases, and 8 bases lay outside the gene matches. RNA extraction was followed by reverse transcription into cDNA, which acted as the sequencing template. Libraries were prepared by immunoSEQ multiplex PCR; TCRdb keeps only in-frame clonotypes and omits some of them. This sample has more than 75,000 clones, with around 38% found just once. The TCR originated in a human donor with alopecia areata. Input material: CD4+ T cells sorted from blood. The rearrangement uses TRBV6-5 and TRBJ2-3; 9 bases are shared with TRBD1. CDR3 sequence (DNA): TGTGCCAGCACCCTACAGGGGGCAAGGACAGATACGCAGTATTTT. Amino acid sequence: CASTLQGARTDTQYF.